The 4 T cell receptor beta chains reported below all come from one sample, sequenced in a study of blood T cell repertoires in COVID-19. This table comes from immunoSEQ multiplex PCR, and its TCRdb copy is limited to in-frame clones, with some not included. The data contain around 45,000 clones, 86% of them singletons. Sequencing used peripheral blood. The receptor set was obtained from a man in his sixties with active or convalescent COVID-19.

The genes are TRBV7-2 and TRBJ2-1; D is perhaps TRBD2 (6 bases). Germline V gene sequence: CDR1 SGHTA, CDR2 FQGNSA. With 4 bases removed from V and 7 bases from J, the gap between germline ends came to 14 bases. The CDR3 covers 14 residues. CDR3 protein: CASSYGTLRNEQFF. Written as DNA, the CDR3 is TGTGCCAGCAGCTACGGGACTTTGAGGAATGAGCAGTTCTTC.

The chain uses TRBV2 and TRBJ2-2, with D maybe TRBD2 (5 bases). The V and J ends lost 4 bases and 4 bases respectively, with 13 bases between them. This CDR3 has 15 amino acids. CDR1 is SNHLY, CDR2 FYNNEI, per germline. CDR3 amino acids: CASSVASSFTGELFF. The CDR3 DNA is TGTGCCAGCAGTGTGGCTAGCAGCTTCACCGGGGAGCTGTTTTTT.

DNA of the CDR3: TGTGCCTGGGGTCCTGGGCGGACAGGGGGCGGTGAGACCCAGTACTTC. It specifies CAWGPGRTGGGETQYF. The chain is built from TRBV30 and TRBJ2-5; TRBD1 matches at 11 bases. Germline V gene sequence: CDR1 GTSNPN, CDR2 SVGIG (reference sequence). This CDR3 has 16 residues. Germline trimming cut 5 bases from V and 5 bases from J; bases unmatched to any gene: 13.

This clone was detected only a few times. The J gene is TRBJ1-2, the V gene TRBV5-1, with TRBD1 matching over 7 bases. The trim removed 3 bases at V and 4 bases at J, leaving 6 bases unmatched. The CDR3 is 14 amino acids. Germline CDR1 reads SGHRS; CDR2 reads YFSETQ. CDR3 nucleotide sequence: TGCGCCAGCAGCTCGACAGGGACGTTCTATGGCTACACCTTC. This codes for CASSSTGTFYGYTF.